The source of this T cell receptor (beta chain) is a study of cytomegalovirus exposure and HLA in healthy donors. PCR used 60 Vbeta primers and 13 Jbeta primers. Libraries were prepared by immunoSEQ multiplex PCR; TCRdb keeps only in-frame clonotypes and omits some of them. Found here are 87,000 or so clones, 7.6% of them singletons; the top ten hold 2% to 2.5%. This clonotype was obtained from a man aged 45-65 years in good health and CMV-seronegative. Sequenced material: PBMCs.

CDR3 protein: CAWSVIQGYYEQYF. The CDR3 bases are TGTGCCTGGAGTGTAATCCAGGGGTATTACGAGCAGTACTTC. The chain uses TRBV30 and TRBJ2-7, with D perhaps TRBD1 (6 bases). Looked up from germline, CDR1 is GTSNPN and CDR2 is SVGIG (reference sequence). This CDR3 is built from 14 residues. V was shortened by 0 bases and J by 4 bases, with 13 bases between the two germline ends. Full variable domain (outside the CDR3, taken from reference TRBV30 and TRBJ2-7): SQTIHQWPATLVQPVGSPLSLECTVEGTSNPNLYWYRQAAGRGLQLLFYSVGIGQISSEVPQNLSASRPQDRQFILSSKKLLLSDSGFYLCAWSVIQGYYEQYFGPGTRLTVT.